This T cell receptor beta chain is from a study of blood T cell repertoires in COVID-19. This table comes from immunoSEQ multiplex PCR, and its TCRdb copy is limited to in-frame clones, with some not included. The data show about 280,000 clones, 88% seen once. V trimming: 1 base; J trimming: 4 bases; junction bases outside the gene matches: 4. CDR1 is SGHNT and CDR2 is YYREEE in the germline V gene (reference sequence). The CDR3 covers 14 residues. The TCR was taken from a woman aged 25 to 39 with COVID-19, enrolled during active disease. This chain connects TRBV5-4 to TRBJ1-1; TRBD1 agrees at 7 bases. Material: peripheral blood. DNA of the CDR3: TGTGCCAGCAGCTTGACAGGGGAAGTCACTGAAGCTTTCTTT. It encodes CASSLTGEVTEAFF.